The present TCR beta chain was sequenced within a study of cytomegalovirus exposure and HLA in healthy donors. Study findings and constraints: Through in vitro validation, a few CMV-associated chains were shown to be specific for CMV antigens. Common viral pathogens seemed, in a later analysis, to connect with several of the most significant clusters. Within a later analysis, the majority of CMV-associated TCR beta chains appeared HLA-restricted. A list of 150 to 200 TCR beta chains associated with cytomegalovirus was given.

60 Vbeta and 13 Jbeta primers were used in PCR. Produced via immunoSEQ multiplex PCR; TCRdb's table is partial and in-frame only. The table has around 100,000 clones, around two thirds seen once; the top ten hold 3% to 4.5%. On this clone itself: Its antigen is unidentified. One junction end disagrees with the germline gene, perhaps due to a read error.

The V gene's germline CDR1 is SSHAT and CDR2 FNYEAQ (reference sequence). The CDR3 has 19 amino acids. Sequenced sample: PBMCs. The rearrangement joins TRBV7-7 to TRBJ2-4, with D perhaps matching TRBD1 (6 bases). The TCR originated in a man younger than 45 in good health and CMV-seropositive. CDR3 loop: CASSASEGERPLAKNIQYF. CDR3 in DNA: TGTGCTAGCAGCGCAAGTGAGGGGGAACGTCCTCTAGCCAAAAACATTCAGTACTTC.